This T cell receptor (beta chain) was captured by sequencing in a study of prognosis after radiotherapy for stage I lung cancer. Study-wide background: Median age was around 70 years (about 53 to 85) among 10 to 15 men and a handful of women.

Study observations and caveats: Tumor-specific status of the expanded TCR clones was not determined in the analysis.

J lost 3 bases, V lost 3 bases, and 4 bases had no gene match. The CDR3 sequence is 14 residues long. Germline assignment: CDR1 KGHSH and CDR2 LQKENI. From genomic DNA, two-round multiplex PCR was used to amplify TCR beta CDR3. The first PCR round targeted every TRBV and TRBJ gene with specific primers. From the multiplex PCR reads, TCRdb called clonotypes with MiXCR, one entry per CDR3 protein. The sample gives nearly 35,000 distinct CDR3 sequences, approximately 35% of which show up once; 25% to 30% is in the top ten. This clonotype was detected ten times or more. Its matching antigen is unknown. The source material was PBMCs, sampled before or after stereotactic body radiation therapy (not recorded which). This chain links TRBV18 with TRBJ2-5; TRBD1 aligns across 7 bases. The clonotype comes from a donor of 50 years or more with non-small cell lung cancer. This chain's CDR3 is CASSPSGTEETQYF. For the CDR3, the DNA is TGTGCCAGCTCACCTTCCGGGACAGAAGAGACCCAGTACTTC.